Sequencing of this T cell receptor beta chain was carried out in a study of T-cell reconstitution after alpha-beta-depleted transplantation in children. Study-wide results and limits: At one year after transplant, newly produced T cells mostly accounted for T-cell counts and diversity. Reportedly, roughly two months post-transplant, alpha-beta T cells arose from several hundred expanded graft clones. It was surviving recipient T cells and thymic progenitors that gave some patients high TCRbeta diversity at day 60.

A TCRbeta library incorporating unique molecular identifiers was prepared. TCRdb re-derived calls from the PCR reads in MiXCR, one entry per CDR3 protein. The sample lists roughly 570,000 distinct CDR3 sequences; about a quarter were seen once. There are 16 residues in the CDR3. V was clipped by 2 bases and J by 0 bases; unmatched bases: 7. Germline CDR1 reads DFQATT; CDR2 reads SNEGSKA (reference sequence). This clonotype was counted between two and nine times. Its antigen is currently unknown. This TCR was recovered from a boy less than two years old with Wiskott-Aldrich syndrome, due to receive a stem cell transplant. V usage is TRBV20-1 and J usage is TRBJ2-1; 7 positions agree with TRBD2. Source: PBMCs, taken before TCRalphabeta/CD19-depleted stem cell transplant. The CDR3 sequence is CSARNLLAASYNEQFF. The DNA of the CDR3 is TGCAGTGCTAGAAACCTTCTAGCGGCCTCCTACAATGAGCAGTTCTTC.